This T cell receptor beta chain came from a study of cytomegalovirus exposure and HLA in healthy donors. Across the whole study: Earlier findings included some 100 million unique TCR beta sequences obtained from some 180 million T cells. Study observations and caveats: Later analysis revealed greater clonal expansion in HLA-associated TCR beta chains than in equally common others. CMV serostatus stood as the only immune exposure information on hand.

The PCR had 60 Vbeta and 13 Jbeta primers. The assay was immunoSEQ multiplex PCR, and TCRdb's table has in-frame clones only and misses some. There are around 100,000 clones in the sample; 65% to 80% occur only once, and 10% lies in the top ten. Germline V lookup: CDR1 SGHTA, CDR2 FQGTGA. There are 15 residues in the CDR3. Trimming removed 2 bases from V and 2 bases from J, with 13 bases in between. Donors were ostensibly healthy at sampling, although undocumented immune exposures were probable. This clone was recorded once. Antigen: not known. The receptor's source is a middle-aged man in good health and CMV-seronegative. The rearrangement joins TRBV7-3 to TRBJ2-7; D may be TRBD2 (6 bases). Sequenced sample: PBMCs. The CDR3 is CASSLSAGRTYEQYF. The CDR3, as DNA: TGTGCCAGCAGCTTATCCGCGGGACGGACCTACGAGCAGTACTTC. The whole variable domain, remainder taken from reference TRBV7-3 and TRBJ2-7, is GAGVSQTPSNKVTEKGKYVELRCDPISGHTALYWYRQSLGQGPEFLIYFQGTGAADDSGLPNDRFFAVRPEGSVSTLKIQRTERGDSAVYLCASSLSAGRTYEQYFGPGTRLTVT.